Following are 2 T cell receptor beta chains from one sample sequenced in a study of blood T cell repertoires in COVID-19. The protocol was immunoSEQ multiplex PCR, while the TCRdb copy is restricted to in-frame clones and leaves out a portion. The table lists more than 300,000 clones, more than 75% of them singletons. Sequenced sample: PBMCs or T cells enriched from blood (not recorded which). The origin of the receptors is a woman aged 18-29 years who had recovered from COVID-19.

The rearrangement links TRBV7-9 to TRBJ2-5, with TRBD2 identical over 8 bases. This CDR3 is 15 amino acids long. V lost 0 bases, J lost 3 bases, and 3 bases stayed unmatched. Germline CDR1 reads SEHNR; CDR2 reads FQNEAQ (reference sequence). CDR3 sequence reads: CASSLARGLEETQYF. In DNA form, the CDR3 reads TGTGCCAGCAGCTTAGCGCGGGGACTAGAAGAGACCCAGTACTTC.

V and J are TRBV5-1 and TRBJ2-1; TRBD1 aligns across 8 bases. V trimming: 0 bases; J trimming: 0 bases; junction bases outside the gene matches: 8. CDR1 is SGHRS, CDR2 YFSETQ, per germline. The CDR3 has 18 residues. CDR3 coding DNA: TGCGCCAGCAGCTTGGAGGGGACAGGCGAGAGCTCCTACAATGAGCAGTTCTTC. It is translated as CASSLEGTGESSYNEQFF. The entire variable domain, with the rest obtained from reference TRBV5-1 and TRBJ2-1, is as follows: KAGVTQTPRYLIKTRGQQVTLSCSPISGHRSVSWYQQTPGQGLQFLFEYFSETQRNKGNFPGRFSGRQFSNSRSEMNVSTLELGDSALYLCASSLEGTGESSYNEQFFGPGTRLTVL.